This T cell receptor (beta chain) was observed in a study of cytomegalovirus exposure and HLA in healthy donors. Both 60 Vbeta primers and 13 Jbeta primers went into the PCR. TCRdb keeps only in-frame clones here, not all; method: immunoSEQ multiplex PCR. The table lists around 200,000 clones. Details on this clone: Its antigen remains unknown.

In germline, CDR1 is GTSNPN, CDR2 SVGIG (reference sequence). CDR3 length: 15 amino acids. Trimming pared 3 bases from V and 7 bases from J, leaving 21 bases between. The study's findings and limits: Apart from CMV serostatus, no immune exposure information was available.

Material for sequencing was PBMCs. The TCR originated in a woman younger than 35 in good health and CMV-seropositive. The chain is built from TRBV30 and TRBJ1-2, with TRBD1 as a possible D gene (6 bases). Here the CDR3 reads CAWRNLQGQVSGYTF. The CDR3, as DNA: TGTGCCTGGAGAAATTTACAGGGTCAGGTCAGTGGCTACACCTTC.